One and the same sample provided the 25 T cell receptor beta chains below, sequenced in a study of blood T cell repertoires in COVID-19. Here immunoSEQ multiplex PCR was the method, and the copy in TCRdb shows in-frame clones only, minus some. The data hold fewer than 250,000 clones, with 82% observed a single time. Sequencing used peripheral blood. All receptors come from a woman older than 75 with acute or convalescent COVID-19.

The chain is built from TRBV28 and TRBJ1-2; no definite D call. This CDR3 region has 12 residues. Germline V gene lookup returns CDR1 MDHEN and CDR2 SYDVKM. Trimming cost V 3 bases and J 2 bases, with 4 bases left between them. CDR3 protein: CASSFGNYGYTF. The CDR3 DNA follows: TGTGCCAGCAGTTTCGGGAACTATGGCTACACCTTC.

The chain carries TRBV5-1 and TRBJ2-5; the match to TRBD2 covers 10 bases. CDR1 SGHRS and CDR2 YFSETQ come from the germline V gene. V dropped 0 bases and J dropped 4; count of bases not matched to a gene: 12. The CDR3 has 18 residues. The CDR3 nucleotides are TGCGCCAGCAGCTTGGGGGCCCTAGCCAGCGGGAGGGCAGAGACCCAGTACTTC. This sequence encodes CASSLGALASGRAETQYF.

DNA of the CDR3: TGTGCCACCAGCAGACGTGGACAGGGGATCTCTGAGCAGTTCTTC. Its translation is CATSRRGQGISEQFF. The chain uses TRBV15 and TRBJ2-1, with 9 bases aligning to TRBD1. Germline V lookup: CDR1 LNHNV, CDR2 YYDKDF (reference sequence). The CDR3 extends over 15 amino acids. The V gene end was trimmed by 2 bases and the J gene end by 9 bases; junction bases not matched to a gene: 8.

In DNA, the CDR3 is TGCGCCAGCACGTCCGCGGGAGTCGCCTCAACTGAGCAGTTCTTC. Amino acid sequence: CASTSAGVASTEQFF. J is TRBJ2-1 and V is TRBV5-1; the match to TRBD2 covers 7 bases. V gave up 6 bases and J gave up 9 bases; unmatched junction bases: 15. Germline loops: CDR1 SGHRS, CDR2 YFSETQ. The CDR3 is made up of 15 amino acids.

Concerning this clone itself: The junction shows a germline mismatch at one end, possibly a read error. The CDR3 nucleotides are TGTGCCAGCAGCTTAACGGGGCCTACAGACAATGAACAGTTCTTC. It codes for CASSLTGPTDNEQFF. The rearrangement links TRBV7-3 to TRBJ2-1; D possibly corresponds to TRBD1 (5 bases). Germline-derived CDR1 and CDR2 are SGHTA and FQGTGA. The CDR3 totals 15 residues.

The chain employs TRBV11-2 and TRBJ2-3; D not resolved. This CDR3 spans 11 amino acids. Trimming pared 1 base from V and 7 bases from J, leaving 3 bases between. Germline V gene lookup returns CDR1 SGHAT and CDR2 FQNNGV. The DNA of the CDR3 is TGTGCCAGCAGCTTAGTAAATACGCAGTATTTT. Protein sequence: CASSLVNTQYF.

The gene calls are TRBV24-1 and TRBJ2-3; no clear D. The CDR3 has 13 amino acids. Trimming removed 4 bases at V and 7 bases at J, with 11 bases between. Germline CDR1 KGHDR, CDR2 SFDVKD. The chain's CDR3 is CATSEADKNTQYF. The CDR3 nucleotides read TGTGCCACCAGTGAAGCCGACAAAAATACGCAGTATTTT.

This clone appeared once. V and J are TRBV18 and TRBJ2-3; D unresolved. The length of the CDR3 is 15 residues. Germline V gives CDR1 KGHSH, CDR2 LQKENI. The V end lost 2 bases, the J end lost 2 bases, and 11 bases lay between the germline ends. CDR3 DNA sequence: TGTGCCAGCTCACCAGATAACAAATACACAGATACGCAGTATTTT. Its protein product is CASSPDNKYTDTQYF.

This clone has more than one count but fewer than ten. V usage is TRBV15 and J usage is TRBJ1-6; a weak D match, TRBD1 (6 bases). With 1 base removed from V and 10 bases from J, the gap between germline ends came to 14 bases. Germline V lookup: CDR1 LNHNV, CDR2 YYDKDF (reference sequence). The CDR3 contains 15 residues. The CDR3 region has the DNA TGTGCCACCAGCAGAGGTCAGGGAGGGGGATCACCCCTCCACTTT. Translation gives CATSRGQGGGSPLHF.

The chain recombines TRBV3-1 (or the pseudogene TRBV3-2) with TRBJ1-3; D ambiguous. The CDR3 spans 14 residues. Germline V gene sequence: CDR1 LGHDT, CDR2 YNNKEL (reference sequence). Between the trimmed V and J ends, which lost 3 bases and 3 bases, there was a span of 9 bases. The chain's CDR3 is CASSHVTGGNTIYF. In DNA form, the CDR3 reads TGTGCCAGCAGCCACGTCACGGGTGGAAACACCATATATTTT.

This chain joins TRBV5-1 and TRBJ1-2, with 8 bases that match TRBD1. Trimming cost V 5 bases and J 4 bases; bases outside gene matches: 7. Germline V lookup: CDR1 SGHRS, CDR2 YFSETQ. The CDR3 length is 14 residues. The CDR3 loop is CASRAGQGAYGYTF. The CDR3 bases are TGCGCCAGCAGGGCCGGTCAGGGGGCCTATGGCTACACCTTC. The entire variable domain, with the rest obtained from reference TRBV5-1 and TRBJ1-2, is as follows: KAGVTQTPRYLIKTRGQQVTLSCSPISGHRSVSWYQQTPGQGLQFLFEYFSETQRNKGNFPGRFSGRQFSNSRSEMNVSTLELGDSALYLCASRAGQGAYGYTFGSGTRLTVV.

The rearrangement links TRBV9 to TRBJ2-3; 8 bases fit TRBD2. The CDR3 consists of 14 residues. Per the germline V gene, CDR1 is SGDLS and CDR2 is YYNGEE. Trimming cost V 4 bases and J 3 bases; bases outside gene matches: 4. The CDR3 reads CASSPSGSTDTQYF. Here the CDR3 DNA reads TGTGCCAGCAGCCCGAGCGGGAGTACAGATACGCAGTATTTT.

The chain has TRBV7-2 and TRBJ2-7; 8 bases are shared with TRBD1. The CDR3 runs 13 residues. Per germline, CDR1 SGHTA and CDR2 FQGNSA. The junction had 4 bases not matched to a gene; V was cut back by 5 bases and J by 4 bases. The chain's CDR3 is CASSTRQGYEQYF. The CDR3, as DNA: TGTGCCAGCAGCACAAGACAGGGGTACGAGCAGTACTTC.

This chain connects TRBV5-5 to TRBJ1-1, with TRBD1 matching 7 bases. Germline CDR1 and CDR2: SGHKS and YYEKEE (reference sequence). The CDR3 is made up of 14 amino acids. The ends lost 0 bases at V and 10 bases at J; junction bases unmatched: 9. The CDR3 reads CASSLGGTAVSAFF. The CDR3, as DNA: TGTGCCAGCAGCTTGGGTGGGACAGCGGTTTCAGCTTTCTTT.

The CDR3 DNA reads as TGCGCCAGCAGCTTTGGACTAGCGGAAATCCTCTACAATGAGCAGTTCTTC. Translated: CASSFGLAEILYNEQFF. The rearrangement joins TRBV5-1 to TRBJ2-1, with 10 nucleotides matching TRBD2. The junction had 8 bases not matched to a gene; V was cut back by 2 bases and J by 3 bases. Per germline, CDR1 SGHRS and CDR2 YFSETQ. The length of the CDR3 is 17 residues. The whole variable domain, filled in from reference TRBV5-1 and TRBJ2-1, reads KAGVTQTPRYLIKTRGQQVTLSCSPISGHRSVSWYQQTPGQGLQFLFEYFSETQRNKGNFPGRFSGRQFSNSRSEMNVSTLELGDSALYLCASSFGLAEILYNEQFFGPGTRLTVL.

This rearrangement joins TRBV5-1 to TRBJ2-1; D gene unclear. Trimming pared 0 bases from V and 0 bases from J, leaving 10 bases between. CDR3 length equals 16 residues. CDR1 and CDR2 from the germline V gene are SGHRS and YFSETQ. The CDR3: CASSLGLHRSYNEQFF. In DNA, the CDR3 is TGCGCCAGCAGCTTGGGGCTCCATCGCTCCTACAATGAGCAGTTCTTC. The full variable domain, rest sourced from reference TRBV5-1 and TRBJ2-1, is KAGVTQTPRYLIKTRGQQVTLSCSPISGHRSVSWYQQTPGQGLQFLFEYFSETQRNKGNFPGRFSGRQFSNSRSEMNVSTLELGDSALYLCASSLGLHRSYNEQFFGPGTRLTVL.

The DNA of the CDR3 is TGTGCCAGCAGTGACCTTAGCGGGGGGCCTTCTGATACGCAGTATTTT. Protein product: CASSDLSGGPSDTQYF. This chain joins TRBV25-1 and TRBJ2-3; TRBD2 agrees at 10 bases. The CDR3 is 16 residues long. V shed 3 bases and J 6 bases; nucleotides not matched to a gene: 9. The germline gives CDR1 MGHDK, CDR2 SYGVNS.

J is TRBJ1-5 and V is TRBV6-6, with D unresolved. Germline CDR1 MNHNY, CDR2 SVGAGI (reference sequence). This CDR3 comprises 14 residues. V was pared by 4 bases and J by 6 bases, with 13 bases between. The CDR3 nucleotides are TGTGCCAGCAGTTCCCCCGGTTGGAGTCAGCCCCAGCATTTT. Residues: CASSSPGWSQPQHF.

This clone was detected many times. The genes are TRBV4-3 and TRBJ2-2, with 10 bases that match TRBD2. The CDR3 extends over 16 amino acids. Germline loops: CDR1 LGHNA, CDR2 YSLEER. The ends lost 0 bases at V and 9 bases at J; junction bases unmatched: 7. CDR3 region: CASSQDAAGGQRELFF. DNA of the CDR3: TGCGCCAGCAGCCAAGATGCAGCGGGGGGGCAACGGGAGCTGTTTTTT.

This chain joins TRBV5-5 and TRBJ1-5; 7 nucleotides agree with TRBD1. Germline V CDR1 and CDR2: SGHKS, YYEKEE (reference sequence). The CDR3 is made up of 16 amino acids. The ends lost 4 bases at V and 7 bases at J; junction bases unmatched: 14. CDR3 loop: CASSPRGDRSMQPQHF. The CDR3, as DNA: TGTGCCAGCAGCCCCAGAGGGGACAGAAGTATGCAGCCCCAGCATTTT.

The chain joins TRBV6-4 to TRBJ1-1; D is perhaps TRBD1 (5 bases). This CDR3 comprises 13 residues. Germline CDR1 MRHNA, CDR2 SNTAGT. Trimming shortened V by 4 bases and J by 7 bases, and 13 bases separated the two germline ends. The CDR3 here is CASSAISGGEAFF. The CDR3 nucleotides are TGTGCCAGCAGTGCAATATCCGGGGGTGAAGCTTTCTTT.

This sequence joins TRBV5-1 and TRBJ1-2, with TRBD1 identical over 10 bases. This CDR3 region has 15 residues. Germline V gene lookup returns CDR1 SGHRS and CDR2 YFSETQ. V lost 3 bases and J lost 3; bases outside the gene matches: 5. The CDR3 loop is CASSSGQGGDYGYTF. CDR3 sequence (DNA): TGCGCCAGCAGCTCCGGACAGGGGGGCGACTATGGCTACACCTTC.

This rearrangement joins TRBV9 to TRBJ1-6; D is uncertain. V shed 3 bases and J shed 13 bases, with 14 bases lying between them. Germline CDR1 reads SGDLS; CDR2 reads YYNGEE. The CDR3 runs to 13 residues. The CDR3 sequence is CASSAREVAPLHF. CDR3 bases: TGTGCCAGCAGCGCACGGGAAGTCGCTCCCCTCCACTTT.

CDR3 bases: TGTGCCAGCAGCTTTGGGACTGACCCCTACGAGCAGTACTTC. Its translation: CASSFGTDPYEQYF. V is TRBV7-6 and J is TRBJ2-7, with a possible D match to TRBD2 (6 bases). CDR1 and CDR2 from the germline V gene are SGHVS and FNYEAQ. The CDR3 runs to 14 residues. V gave up 3 bases and J gave up 2 bases, with 11 bases separating them.

The chain is built from TRBV18 and TRBJ1-2; tentatively, D is TRBD1 (6 bases). The CDR3 covers 14 residues. Germline-derived CDR1 and CDR2 are KGHSH and LQKENI. V was shortened by 0 bases and J by 8 bases, with 13 bases between the two germline ends. CDR3 in amino acids: CASSPPDSPGGYTF. Here the CDR3 DNA reads TGTGCCAGCTCACCACCGGACAGCCCGGGCGGCTACACCTTC.